These T cell receptor beta chains were read from a single sample in a study of blood T cell repertoires in COVID-19. The repertoire was sequenced with immunoSEQ multiplex PCR; TCRdb's copy has only in-frame clones and lacks some. Of tens of thousands of clones listed, roughly 84% are singletons. The sample comprised peripheral blood. These receptors were obtained from a woman aged 80 or older in a cohort sampled during active or convalescent COVID-19. The conserved cysteine and the conserved F or W are not part of the CDR3 here. The order of the fields is CDR3 protein, J gene, D gene, V gene. A D gene is named only where the DNA matches it firmly.

CDR3aa: ASSFRQGTEAF; j_gene: TRBJ1-1; d_gene: TRBD1; v_gene: TRBV11-2
CDR3aa: ASSTSTGVYGYT; j_gene: TRBJ1-2; d_gene: TRBD1; v_gene: TRBV6-5
CDR3aa: ATSDFGGEDTEAF; j_gene: TRBJ1-1; d_gene: .; v_gene: TRBV24-1
CDR3aa: ASSEIGGDTGELF; j_gene: TRBJ2-2; d_gene: .; v_gene: TRBV2
CDR3aa: ASSLEQGYNSPLH; j_gene: TRBJ1-6; d_gene: TRBD1; v_gene: TRBV5-1
CDR3aa: ASTKDRGNQPQH; j_gene: TRBJ1-5; d_gene: TRBD1; v_gene: TRBV2
CDR3aa: ASRKLQDEQF; j_gene: TRBJ2-1; d_gene: .; v_gene: TRBV5-1
CDR3aa: ASGGQSRTEAF; j_gene: TRBJ1-1; d_gene: .; v_gene: TRBV6-5
CDR3aa: ASSLLGAANTGELF; j_gene: TRBJ2-2; d_gene: .; v_gene: TRBV7-2
CDR3aa: ASRENRADTEAF; j_gene: TRBJ1-1; d_gene: .; v_gene: TRBV11-3
CDR3aa: ASSLVQDYNEQF; j_gene: TRBJ2-1; d_gene: .; v_gene: TRBV5-1
CDR3aa: ASSYSFSSNYGYT; j_gene: TRBJ1-2; d_gene: .; v_gene: TRBV6-5
CDR3aa: ASTRAPRETQY; j_gene: TRBJ2-5; d_gene: .; v_gene: TRBV28
CDR3aa: ASTASGVNTGELF; j_gene: TRBJ2-2; d_gene: TRBD2; v_gene: TRBV6-5
CDR3aa: ASRRGQENTEAF; j_gene: TRBJ1-1; d_gene: TRBD1; v_gene: TRBV11-3
CDR3aa: ASSLGLNTGELF; j_gene: TRBJ2-2; d_gene: .; v_gene: TRBV7-8
CDR3aa: ASHYGTGRTEAF; j_gene: TRBJ1-1; d_gene: TRBD1; v_gene: TRBV19
CDR3aa: ASSQGLRPQH; j_gene: TRBJ1-5; d_gene: .; v_gene: TRBV7-3
CDR3aa: SVGRGEKLF; j_gene: TRBJ1-4; d_gene: .; v_gene: TRBV20-1
CDR3aa: ASGQDGIGPQH; j_gene: TRBJ1-5; d_gene: .; v_gene: TRBV12-5
CDR3aa: ASSQVRLANWGELF; j_gene: TRBJ2-2; d_gene: TRBD2; v_gene: TRBV4-2
CDR3aa: ASGRDRDTEAF; j_gene: TRBJ1-1; d_gene: TRBD1; v_gene: TRBV19
CDR3aa: ASSITASGSSGANVLT; j_gene: TRBJ2-6; d_gene: TRBD2; v_gene: TRBV19
CDR3aa: ASSEFPSYNEQF; j_gene: TRBJ2-1; d_gene: .; v_gene: TRBV25-1
CDR3aa: ASSTSGRGIVTQY; j_gene: TRBJ2-5; d_gene: TRBD2; v_gene: TRBV19
CDR3aa: ASSPGGTDTQY; j_gene: TRBJ2-3; d_gene: .; v_gene: TRBV6-5
CDR3aa: ASSLGSGLISHEQF; j_gene: TRBJ2-1; d_gene: .; v_gene: TRBV7-9
CDR3aa: ASSSGLAGAQPYNEQF; j_gene: TRBJ2-1; d_gene: TRBD2; v_gene: TRBV5-1
CDR3aa: ASSLNGRGNTEAF; j_gene: TRBJ1-1; d_gene: .; v_gene: TRBV7-3
CDR3aa: SVKQANTEAF; j_gene: TRBJ1-1; d_gene: .; v_gene: TRBV29-1